Listed here is a single T cell receptor beta chain. This sample is drawn from a study of control samples from healthy donors and cancer patients. V shed 4 bases and J shed 2 bases, with 24 bases lying between them. This CDR3 is 17 amino acids long. Looked up from germline, CDR1 is GTSNPN and CDR2 is SVGIG (reference sequence). Sequenced by immunoSEQ multiplex PCR; TCRdb stores in-frame clones only, minus some. There are about 410,000 clones in the sample; approximately 92% occur only once, and 5% to 7% lies in the top ten. The source material was PBMCs. The chain recombines TRBV30 with TRBJ2-7; possibly TRBD2 for D (6 bases). The receptor comes from a man aged 35-49 years with head and neck cancer. The CDR3 spells CAWNSPFLGLPPYEQYF. The CDR3, as DNA: TGTGCCTGGAATTCCCCTTTTTTGGGACTTCCCCCCTACGAGCAGTACTTC.